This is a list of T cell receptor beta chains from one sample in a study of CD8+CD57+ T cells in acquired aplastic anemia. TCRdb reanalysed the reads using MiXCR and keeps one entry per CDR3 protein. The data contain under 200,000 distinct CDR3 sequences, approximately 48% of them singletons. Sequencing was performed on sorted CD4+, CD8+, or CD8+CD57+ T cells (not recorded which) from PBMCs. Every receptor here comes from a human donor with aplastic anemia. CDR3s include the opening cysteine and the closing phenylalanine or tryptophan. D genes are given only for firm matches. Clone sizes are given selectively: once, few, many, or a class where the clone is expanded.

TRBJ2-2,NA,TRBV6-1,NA,CASSQTGRASTGELFF,TGTGCCAGCAGCCAAACAGGGAGGGCTAGCACCGGGGAGCTGTTTTTT
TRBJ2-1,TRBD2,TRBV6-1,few,CASSEFSGGSSYNEQFF,TGTGCCAGCAGTGAGTTTTCTGGCGGGAGCTCCTACAATGAGCAGTTCTTC
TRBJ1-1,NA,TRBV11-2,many,CASSLGRTANTEAFF,TGTGCCAGCAGCTTAGGTCGGACGGCGAACACTGAAGCTTTCTTT
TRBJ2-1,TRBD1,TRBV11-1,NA,CASSFPGQGARLSYNEQFF,TGTGCCAGCAGCTTTCCGGGACAGGGGGCGCGTCTCTCCTACAATGAGCAGTTCTTC
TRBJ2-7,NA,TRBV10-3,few,CAIRRTGTQDYEQYF,TGTGCCATCAGGAGAACCGGGACTCAAGATTACGAGCAGTACTTC
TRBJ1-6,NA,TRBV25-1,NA,CASSDGGVSYNSPLHF,TGTGCCAGCAGTGATGGGGGAGTCTCCTATAATTCACCCCTCCACTTT
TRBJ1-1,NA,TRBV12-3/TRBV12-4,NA,CASSLSVRSLSEAFF,TGTGCCAGCAGCTTATCCGTACGCTCACTCTCTGAAGCTTTCTTT
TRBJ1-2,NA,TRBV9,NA,CASSTQDSDGYTF,TGTGCCAGCAGCACACAGGACAGTGATGGCTACACCTTC
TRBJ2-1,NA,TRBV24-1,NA,CATSDSGQNEQFF,TGTGCCACCAGTGATTCGGGACAAAATGAGCAGTTCTTC
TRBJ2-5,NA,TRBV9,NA,CASSVGTAETQYF,TGTGCCAGCAGCGTAGGTACGGCAGAGACCCAGTACTTC
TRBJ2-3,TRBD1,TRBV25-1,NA,CASSDPRQGGFTDTQYF,TGTGCCAGCAGTGATCCGAGACAGGGTGGTTTCACAGATACGCAGTATTTT
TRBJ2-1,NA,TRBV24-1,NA,CATSDEGFRNEQFF,TGTGCCACCAGTGATGAAGGGTTTAGGAATGAGCAGTTCTTC
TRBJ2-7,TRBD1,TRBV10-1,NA,CASGLGTGAHEQYF,TGCGCCAGCGGTCTCGGGACAGGGGCCCACGAGCAGTACTTC
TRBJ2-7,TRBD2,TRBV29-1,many,CSVDGGGPGEQYF,TGCAGCGTTGATGGGGGGGGTCCCGGCGAGCAGTACTTC
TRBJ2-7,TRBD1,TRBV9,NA,CAILGTGIVYEQYF,TGTGCCATTCTCGGGACAGGGATCGTTTACGAGCAGTACTTC
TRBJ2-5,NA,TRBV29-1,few,CSVGVGETQYF,TGCAGCGTTGGGGTCGGGGAGACCCAGTACTTC
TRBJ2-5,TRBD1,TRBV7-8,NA,CASSFRTGGQETQYF,TGTGCCAGCAGCTTCAGGACAGGGGGCCAAGAGACCCAGTACTTC
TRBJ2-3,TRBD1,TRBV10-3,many,CAIKTGATDTQYF,TGTGCCATCAAAACAGGGGCCACAGATACGCAGTATTTT
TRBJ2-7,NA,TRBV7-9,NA,CASGGTSYEQYF,TGTGCCAGCGGGGGCACTTCCTACGAGCAGTACTTC
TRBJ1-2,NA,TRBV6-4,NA,CASNDSLESYTF,TGTGCCAGCAATGACTCGCTCGAGTCCTACACCTTC
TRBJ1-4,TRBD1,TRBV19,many,CASSASRDRVEKLFF,TGTGCCAGTAGTGCCTCCCGGGACAGGGTCGAAAAACTGTTTTTT
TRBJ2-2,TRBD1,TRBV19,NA,CASSSQGANTGELFF,TGTGCCAGTAGTTCCCAGGGGGCGAACACCGGGGAGCTGTTTTTT
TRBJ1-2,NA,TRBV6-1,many,CASSEFGGSGSGYGYTF,TGTGCCAGCAGTGAATTTGGCGGGTCTGGGAGCGGCTATGGCTACACCTTC
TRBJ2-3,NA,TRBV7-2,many,CASRSGPLAYF,TGTGCCAGCAGATCCGGGCCCCTTGCGTATTTT
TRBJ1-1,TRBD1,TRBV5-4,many,CASSQGAANTEAFF,TGTGCCAGCAGCCAGGGGGCGGCGAACACTGAAGCTTTCTTT
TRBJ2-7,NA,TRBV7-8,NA,CASSLSALKGDGYEQYF,TGTGCCAGCAGCTTATCAGCGCTTAAGGGGGACGGGTACGAGCAGTACTTC
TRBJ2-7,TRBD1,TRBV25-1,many,CASRQGNYEQYF,TGTGCCAGCCGACAGGGTAACTACGAGCAGTACTTC
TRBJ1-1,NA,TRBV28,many,CASSLVGYEAFF,TGTGCCAGCAGTTTAGTAGGGTATGAAGCTTTCTTT
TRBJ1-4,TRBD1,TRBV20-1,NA,CSAREGQMWEKLFF,TGCAGTGCTAGAGAGGGACAGATGTGGGAAAAACTGTTTTTT
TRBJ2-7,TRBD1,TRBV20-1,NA,CSARGGTARNKQYF,TGCAGTGCTAGAGGAGGGACAGCCCGAAACAAGCAGTACTTC
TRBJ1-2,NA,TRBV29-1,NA,CSPWTETYGYTF,TGCAGCCCATGGACAGAGACCTATGGCTACACCTTC
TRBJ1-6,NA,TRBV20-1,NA,CSATMGRFSPLHF,TGCAGTGCGACGATGGGGAGGTTTTCACCCCTCCACTTT
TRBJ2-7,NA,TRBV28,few,CASSFPGSSYEQYF,TGTGCCAGCAGTTTTCCAGGGAGCTCCTACGAGCAGTACTTC
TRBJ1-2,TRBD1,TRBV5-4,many,CASSLRTGYFDHKGYTF,TGTGCCAGCAGCTTACGGACAGGGTACTTTGATCATAAGGGCTACACCTTC
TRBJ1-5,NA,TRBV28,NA,CASGLTAGDHQPQHF,TGTGCCAGCGGTTTGACGGCAGGGGATCATCAGCCCCAGCATTTT
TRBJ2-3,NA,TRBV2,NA,CASSPPGGDTQYF,TGTGCCAGCAGTCCCCCGGGGGGCGATACGCAGTATTTT
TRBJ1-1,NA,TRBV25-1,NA,CASSEFVTEAFF,TGTGCCAGCAGTGAATTTGTAACTGAAGCTTTCTTT
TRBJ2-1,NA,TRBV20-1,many,CSASVLAGLGEQFF,TGCAGTGCTAGTGTTCTGGCGGGGCTCGGTGAGCAGTTCTTC
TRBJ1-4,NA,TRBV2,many,CASSVRAGVEKLFF,TGTGCCAGCAGTGTCCGGGCAGGGGTTGAAAAACTGTTTTTT
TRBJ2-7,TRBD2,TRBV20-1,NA,CSARFVVAGGGSHVQDQYF,TGCAGTGCTAGGTTCGTTGTTGCGGGGGGGGGATCCCACGTTCAGGACCAGTACTTC
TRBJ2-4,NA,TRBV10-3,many,CATGGPGGNIQYF,TGTGCCACCGGGGGCCCTGGGGGAAACATTCAGTACTTC
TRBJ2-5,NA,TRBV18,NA,CASSGGRQETQYF,TGTGCCAGCTCAGGGGGACGCCAAGAGACCCAGTACTTC
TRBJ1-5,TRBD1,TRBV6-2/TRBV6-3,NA,CASSQGQFFSNQPQHF,TGTGCCAGCAGTCAGGGACAGTTTTTTAGCAATCAGCCCCAGCATTTT
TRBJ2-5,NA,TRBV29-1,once,CSVGVAGGYQETQYF,TGCAGCGTTGGGGTAGCAGGGGGGTACCAAGAGACCCAGTACTTC
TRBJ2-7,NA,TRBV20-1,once,CSAVDRDYHREQYF,TGCAGTGCTGTCGACAGAGACTACCATCGCGAGCAGTACTTC
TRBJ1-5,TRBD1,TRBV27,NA,CASRGGQGGGQPQHF,TGTGCCAGCAGGGGGGGACAGGGTGGAGGTCAGCCCCAGCATTTT